This entry features one TCR beta chain sequence. Antigen unknown. TCRdb re-derived calls from the 5' RACE reads in MiXCR, one entry per CDR3 protein. The data contain around 510,000 distinct CDR3 sequences, 20% to 25% of them singletons. The data belong to a study of T-cell memory formation after mild COVID-19. General observations from the study: Researchers found some responding clones in pre-infection memory, a sign that cross-reactive memory joined.

The germline CDR1 and CDR2 sequences are ENHRY and SYGVKD. CDR3 size: 15 residues. V was cut by 5 bases and J by 5 bases, with 18 bases left in between. The clonotype comes from an adult woman who had mild COVID-19 (a few samples of this study predate the infection). Cell type and time point are not known. The source material was PBMCs or a T cell subset sorted from them (not recorded which). The chain has TRBV10-3 and TRBJ2-5; perhaps TRBD1 as D (5 bases). The CDR3 sequence is CAISSPQAMGETQYF. In DNA form, the CDR3 reads TGTGCCATCAGTAGCCCACAGGCCATGGGGGAGACCCAGTACTTC.